The source of this T cell receptor beta chain is a study of T cells after posttransplantation cyclophosphamide. Profiling relied on immunoSEQ multiplex PCR, and the TCRdb table lists in-frame clones only, not all of them. The sample includes roughly 8,000 clones, none of them occurring once. Cyclophosphamide on days +3 and +4 followed busulfan-fludarabine conditioning and a marrow graft. Whole-study findings and limits: Skin or GI-infiltrating T cells shared few TRB sequences with blood. After PTCy, TRB diversity resembled that of CNI/methotrexate controls. Later blood repertoires were often dominated by clones from the donor CD8+ memory compartment.

V gave up 4 bases and J gave up 6 bases, with 10 bases separating them. The CDR3 length is 13 residues. Germline V CDR1 and CDR2: SQVTM, ANQGSEA. This clone was detected a few times. Antigen specificity is unknown. This rearrangement joins TRBV29-1 to TRBJ1-6; no reliable D call. The sequence was collected from a female patient aged 50-59 years who received an allogeneic stem cell transplant from a related donor, was CMV-positive, and had no GVHD. The graft donor may have given rise to some T cells. Here the sequenced sample was PBMCs, taken after allogeneic stem cell transplant with posttransplant cyclophosphamide. The CDR3 DNA is TGCAGCGTTGGTAAAGGGCGTAATTCACCCCTCCACTTT. The encoded protein is CSVGKGRNSPLHF.